Listed below are T cell receptor beta chains from one sample, sequenced in a study of OX40 agonist ivuxolimab in advanced cancers. TCRdb's copy holds only in-frame clones and misses some; the assay was immunoSEQ multiplex PCR. The sample shows approximately 18,000 clones, 60% to 70% of them seen only once. The source was CD4+ or CD8+ T cells sorted from blood, collected in a trial of the OX40 agonist ivuxolimab. These receptors all stem from an adult with an advanced solid tumor such as melanoma, head and neck, liver or kidney cancer. The CDR3 runs from the conserved cysteine through the conserved F or W. D genes are given only for firm matches. Size values are once, few and many counts, or a class for expanded clones, and some rows have none.

V	size	J	D	CDR3	DNA
TRBV16	.	TRBJ1-5	.	CASSQSEGREQPQHF	TGTGCCAGCAGCCAATCCGAGGGGCGTGAGCAGCCCCAGCATTTT
TRBV7-3	.	TRBJ2-7	TRBD2	CASSLSGLAGEQYF	TGTGCCAGCAGCTTATCCGGACTAGCGGGCGAGCAGTACTTC
TRBV6-6	.	TRBJ1-6	.	CASRTHQNSPLHF	TGTGCCAGCAGGACCCATCAGAATTCACCCCTCCACTTT
TRBV27	.	TRBJ2-7	.	CASSDSSSSYEQYF	TGTGCCAGCAGCGACTCCTCCAGCTCCTACGAGCAGTACTTC
TRBV28	medium-sized	TRBJ1-1	.	CASSLSGPGDTEAFF	TGTGCCAGCAGTCTCTCGGGACCCGGGGACACTGAAGCTTTCTTT
TRBV6-5	.	TRBJ1-1	.	CASRPISRDTEAFF	TGTGCCAGCAGGCCTATCTCAAGGGACACTGAAGCTTTCTTT
TRBV18	.	TRBJ2-3	.	CASSPLLDTTDTQYF	TGTGCCAGCTCGCCTCTCCTGGACACCACAGATACGCAGTATTTT
TRBV5-1	.	TRBJ2-5	TRBD1	CASSPGQGKTQYF	TGCGCCAGCAGCCCGGGACAGGGGAAGACCCAGTACTTC
TRBV2	few	TRBJ1-1	.	CASRYRDTEAFF	TGTGCCAGCAGGTACCGGGACACCGAAGCTTTCTTT
TRBV18	.	TRBJ1-6	.	CASSPKVYGSPLHF	TGTGCCAGCTCACCAAAGGTTTATGGGTCACCCCTCCACTTT
TRBV27	.	TRBJ1-1	.	CASPQTRDTEAFF	TGTGCCAGCCCCCAAACGAGGGATACTGAAGCTTTCTTT
TRBV2	.	TRBJ2-6	.	CASSDPGEPGANVLTF	TGTGCCAGCAGTGACCCCGGGGAGCCTGGGGCCAACGTCCTGACTTTC
TRBV7-6	.	TRBJ2-6	.	CASSNGLNLQSRANVLTF	TGTGCCAGCAGCAATGGACTGAATCTCCAAAGTCGGGCCAACGTCCTGACTTTC
TRBV9	.	TRBJ2-7	TRBD2	CASSEGLAEGEQYF	TGTGCCAGCAGCGAAGGACTAGCGGAGGGCGAGCAGTACTTC
TRBV25-1	.	TRBJ1-1	.	CASSSLTASKAFF	TGTGCCAGCAGTTCTCTGACTGCGTCCAAGGCTTTCTTT
TRBV9	medium-sized	TRBJ2-7	.	CASSVPVGDTEHIYEQYF	TGTGCCAGCAGCGTGCCGGTTGGGGACACCGAGCATATTTACGAGCAGTACTTC
TRBV11-3	.	TRBJ1-1	TRBD1	CASSITGGTEAFF	TGTGCCAGCAGCATTACAGGGGGCACTGAAGCTTTCTTT
TRBV28	.	TRBJ2-1	.	CASSLFGRDGANEQFF	TGTGCCAGCAGTTTATTTGGGCGGGATGGGGCAAATGAGCAGTTCTTC
TRBV5-6	medium-sized	TRBJ2-1	TRBD1	CASSFSRGHEQFF	TGTGCCAGCAGCTTCTCTAGGGGGCATGAGCAGTTCTTC
TRBV19	.	TRBJ2-2	.	CASSPGLYGNTGELFF	TGTGCCAGTAGTCCCGGACTATACGGGAACACCGGGGAGCTGTTTTTT
TRBV28	.	TRBJ1-1	.	CASSLGRNEAFF	TGTGCCAGCAGTTTAGGGAGAAATGAAGCTTTCTTT
TRBV28	.	TRBJ1-1	.	CASSLSSTEAFF	TGTGCCAGCAGTTTGAGTAGCACTGAAGCTTTCTTT
TRBV5-4	few	TRBJ2-7	.	CASTQSESDYEQYF	TGTGCCAGCACCCAATCGGAGAGTGACTACGAGCAGTACTTC
TRBV27	.	TRBJ1-2	.	CASSLGDGRYTF	TGTGCCAGCAGTTTGGGCGACGGTCGCTACACCTTC
TRBV4-1	.	TRBJ1-1	TRBD1	CASSQERSDRGLTEAFF	TGCGCCAGCAGCCAAGAAAGAAGCGACAGGGGGCTTACTGAAGCTTTCTTT
TRBV7-2	few	TRBJ1-2	TRBD1	CASSEPGTGKYGYTF	TGTGCCAGCAGCGAACCGGGGACAGGGAAATATGGCTACACCTTC
TRBV7-9	.	TRBJ1-1	TRBD1	CASSSSGQGGTEAFF	TGTGCCAGCAGCTCGTCCGGACAGGGAGGAACTGAAGCTTTCTTT
TRBV28	.	TRBJ2-3	TRBD2	CASSPGLAGVADTQYF	TGTGCCAGCAGCCCGGGACTAGCGGGAGTGGCAGATACGCAGTATTTT
TRBV5-4	.	TRBJ2-1	TRBD1	CASSSKGGQLYNEQFF	TGTGCCAGCAGCTCGAAAGGGGGCCAGCTCTACAATGAGCAGTTCTTC
TRBV5-1	.	TRBJ1-2	TRBD1	CASSSGPGGGFTF	TGCGCCAGCAGCTCGGGCCCAGGGGGCGGATTCACCTTC
TRBV2	.	TRBJ1-2	.	CASSEYTDANYGYTF	TGTGCCAGCAGTGAATATACAGATGCTAACTATGGCTACACCTTC
TRBV13	.	TRBJ2-3	.	CASSLGAVLTDTQYF	TGTGCCAGCAGCTTAGGAGCGGTTCTCACAGATACGCAGTATTTT
TRBV5-1	once	TRBJ2-1	TRBD2	CASSLVRGGNEQFF	TGCGCCAGCAGCTTGGTGCGGGGAGGGAATGAGCAGTTCTTC
TRBV2	few	TRBJ1-1	.	CASSEQASNTEAFF	TGTGCCAGCAGTGAACAGGCGTCGAACACTGAAGCTTTCTTT
TRBV29-1	.	TRBJ1-2	TRBD1	CSATGGDYGYTF	TGCAGCGCCACAGGGGGAGACTATGGCTACACCTTC
TRBV18	.	TRBJ2-7	.	CASSPTAGSYEQYF	TGTGCCAGCTCTCCCACCGCAGGTTCCTACGAGCAGTACTTC
TRBV30	few	TRBJ2-1	TRBD2	CAWSKSGTSGINEQFF	TGTGCCTGGAGCAAATCCGGGACTAGCGGAATCAATGAGCAGTTCTTC
TRBV4-1	.	TRBJ1-1	.	CASSREGQEATEAFF	TGCGCCAGCAGCCGAGAGGGTCAGGAGGCCACTGAAGCTTTCTTT
TRBV2	.	TRBJ1-1	.	CASSESTVDTEAFF	TGTGCCAGCAGTGAATCGACAGTAGACACTGAAGCTTTCTTT
TRBV7-9	.	TRBJ2-1	.	CASSLGEGSYNEQFF	TGTGCCAGCAGCTTAGGAGAGGGATCCTACAATGAGCAGTTCTTC
TRBV5-3	.	TRBJ2-5	.	CARSFGVGETQYF	TGTGCCAGAAGCTTCGGGGTAGGGGAGACCCAGTACTTC
TRBV30	medium-sized	TRBJ1-1	.	CAWSGFEGNTEAFF	TGTGCCTGGAGTGGCTTCGAGGGAAACACTGAAGCTTTCTTT
TRBV6-5	once	TRBJ2-3	.	CASSYVSRRTDTQYF	TGTGCCAGCAGTTACGTCTCTAGGAGGACAGATACGCAGTATTTT
TRBV11-1	.	TRBJ2-1	.	CASSRRGESYNEQFF	TGTGCCAGCAGCAGGAGGGGGGAATCCTACAATGAGCAGTTCTTC
TRBV27	.	TRBJ2-7	.	CASSLQLSPFYEQYF	TGTGCCAGCAGTTTACAACTCAGCCCGTTCTACGAGCAGTACTTC
TRBV19	.	TRBJ2-7	TRBD1	CASSPKGTGGYEQYF	TGTGCCAGTAGTCCGAAGGGGACAGGGGGCTACGAGCAGTACTTC
TRBV9	.	TRBJ1-6	TRBD1	CASSVGQGNSPLHF	TGTGCCAGCAGCGTAGGACAGGGGAATTCACCCCTCCACTTT